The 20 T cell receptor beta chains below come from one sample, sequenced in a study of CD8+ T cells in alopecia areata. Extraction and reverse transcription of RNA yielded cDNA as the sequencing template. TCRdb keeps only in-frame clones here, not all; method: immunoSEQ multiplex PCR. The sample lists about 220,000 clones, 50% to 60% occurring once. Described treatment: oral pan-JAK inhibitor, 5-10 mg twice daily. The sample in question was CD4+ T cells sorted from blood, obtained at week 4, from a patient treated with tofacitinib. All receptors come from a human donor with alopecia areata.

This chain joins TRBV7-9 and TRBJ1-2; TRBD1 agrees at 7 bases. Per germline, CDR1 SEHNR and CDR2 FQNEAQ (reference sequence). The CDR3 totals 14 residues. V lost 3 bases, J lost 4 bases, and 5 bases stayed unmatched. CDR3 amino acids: CASSFTRDSYGYTF. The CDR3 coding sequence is TGTGCCAGCAGCTTCACCCGGGACAGCTATGGCTACACCTTC.

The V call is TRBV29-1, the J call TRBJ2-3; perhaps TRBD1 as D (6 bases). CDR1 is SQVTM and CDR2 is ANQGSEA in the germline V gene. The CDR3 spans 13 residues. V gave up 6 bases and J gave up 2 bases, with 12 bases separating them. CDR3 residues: CSVNRAPTDTQYF. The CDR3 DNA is TGCAGCGTGAACAGGGCTCCCACAGATACGCAGTATTTT.

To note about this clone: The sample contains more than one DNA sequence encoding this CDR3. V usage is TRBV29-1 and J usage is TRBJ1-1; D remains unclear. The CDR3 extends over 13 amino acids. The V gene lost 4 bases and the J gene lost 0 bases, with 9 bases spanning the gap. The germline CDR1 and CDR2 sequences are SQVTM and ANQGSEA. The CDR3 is CSVAGRLNTEAFF. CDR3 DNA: TGCAGCGTTGCGGGCAGGTTGAACACTGAAGCTTTCTTT.

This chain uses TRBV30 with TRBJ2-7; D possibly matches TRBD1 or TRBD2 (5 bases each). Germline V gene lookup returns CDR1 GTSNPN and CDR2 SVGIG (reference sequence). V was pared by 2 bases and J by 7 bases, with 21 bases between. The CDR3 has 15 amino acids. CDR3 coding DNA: TGTGCCTGGAGTTCAGTCGGGACCCCTTTGAGTGAGCAGTACTTC. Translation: CAWSSVGTPLSEQYF.

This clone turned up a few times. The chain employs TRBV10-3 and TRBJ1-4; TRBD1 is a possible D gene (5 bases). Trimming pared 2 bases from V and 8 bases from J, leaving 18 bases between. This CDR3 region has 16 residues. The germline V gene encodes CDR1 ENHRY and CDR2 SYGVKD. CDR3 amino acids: CAISERTLAVGEKLFF. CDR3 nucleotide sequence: TGTGCCATCAGTGAGAGGACACTAGCTGTTGGCGAAAAACTGTTTTTT.

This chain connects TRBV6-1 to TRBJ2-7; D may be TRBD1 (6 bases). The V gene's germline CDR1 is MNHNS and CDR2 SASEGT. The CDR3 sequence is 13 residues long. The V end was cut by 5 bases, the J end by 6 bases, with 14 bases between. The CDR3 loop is CASSSIQGSEQYF. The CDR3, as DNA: TGTGCCAGCAGTTCTATACAGGGTAGCGAGCAGTACTTC.

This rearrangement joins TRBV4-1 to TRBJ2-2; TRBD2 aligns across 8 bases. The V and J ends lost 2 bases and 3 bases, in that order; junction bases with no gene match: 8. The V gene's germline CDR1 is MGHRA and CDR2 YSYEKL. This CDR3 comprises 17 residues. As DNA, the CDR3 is TGCGCCAGCAGCCAACCTCCCGGGACTAGTTACACCGGGGAGCTGTTTTTT. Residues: CASSQPPGTSYTGELFF.

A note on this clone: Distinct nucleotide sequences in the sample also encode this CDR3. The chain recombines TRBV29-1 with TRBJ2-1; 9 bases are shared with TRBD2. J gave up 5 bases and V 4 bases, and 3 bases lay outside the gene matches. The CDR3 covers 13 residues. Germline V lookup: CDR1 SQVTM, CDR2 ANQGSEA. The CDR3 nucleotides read TGCAGCGTTGCGCGCGGGGGGGACAATGAGCAGTTCTTC. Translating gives CSVARGGDNEQFF.

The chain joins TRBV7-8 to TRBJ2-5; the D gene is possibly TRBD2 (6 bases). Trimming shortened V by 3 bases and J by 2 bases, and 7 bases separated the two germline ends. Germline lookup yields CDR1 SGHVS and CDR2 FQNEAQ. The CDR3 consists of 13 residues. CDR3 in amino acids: CASSLGLQETQYF. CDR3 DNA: TGTGCCAGCAGCTTGGGACTTCAAGAGACCCAGTACTTC.

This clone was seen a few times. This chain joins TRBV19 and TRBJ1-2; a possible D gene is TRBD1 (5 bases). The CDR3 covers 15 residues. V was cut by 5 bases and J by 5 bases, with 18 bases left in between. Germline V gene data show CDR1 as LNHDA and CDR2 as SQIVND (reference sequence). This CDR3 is CASSPRGDGPYGYTF. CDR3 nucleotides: TGTGCCAGTAGTCCCCGGGGGGACGGACCTTATGGCTACACCTTC.

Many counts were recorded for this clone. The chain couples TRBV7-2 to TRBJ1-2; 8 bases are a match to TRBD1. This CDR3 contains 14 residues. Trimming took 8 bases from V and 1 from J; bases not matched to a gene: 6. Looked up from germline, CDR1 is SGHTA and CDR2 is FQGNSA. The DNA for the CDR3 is TGTGCCAGCTCTGGGACAGGCAGTAACTATGGCTACACCTTC. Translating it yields CASSGTGSNYGYTF.

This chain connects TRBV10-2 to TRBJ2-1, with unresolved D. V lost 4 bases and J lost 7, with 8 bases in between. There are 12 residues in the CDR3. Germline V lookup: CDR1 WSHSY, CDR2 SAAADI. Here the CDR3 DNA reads TGCGCCAGCAGTGGAATGAGAAATGAGCAGTTCTTC. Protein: CASSGMRNEQFF.

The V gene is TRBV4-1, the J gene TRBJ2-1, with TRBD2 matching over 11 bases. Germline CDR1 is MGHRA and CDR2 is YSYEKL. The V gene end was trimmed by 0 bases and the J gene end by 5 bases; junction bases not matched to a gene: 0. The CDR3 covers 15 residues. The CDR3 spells CASSQEGLADNEQFF. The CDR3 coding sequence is TGCGCCAGCAGCCAAGAGGGACTAGCGGACAATGAGCAGTTCTTC.

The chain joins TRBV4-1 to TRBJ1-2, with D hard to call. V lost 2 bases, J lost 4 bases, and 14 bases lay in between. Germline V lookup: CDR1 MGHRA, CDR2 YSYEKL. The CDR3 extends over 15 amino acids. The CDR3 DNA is TGCGCCAGCAGCCAATTTACTGAGGGTACCTATGGCTACACCTTC. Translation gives CASSQFTEGTYGYTF.

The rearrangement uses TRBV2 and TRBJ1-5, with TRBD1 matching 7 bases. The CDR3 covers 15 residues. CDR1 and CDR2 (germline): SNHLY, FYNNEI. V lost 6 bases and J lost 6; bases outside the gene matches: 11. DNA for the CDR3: TGTGCCAGCAGAGCTGACAGGGACAGAATTCAGCCCCAGCATTTT. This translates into CASRADRDRIQPQHF.

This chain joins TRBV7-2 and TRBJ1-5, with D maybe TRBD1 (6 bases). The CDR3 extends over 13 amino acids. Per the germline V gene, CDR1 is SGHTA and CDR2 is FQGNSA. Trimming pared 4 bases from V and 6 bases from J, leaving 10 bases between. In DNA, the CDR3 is TGTGCCAGCAGCTGGGACACCCTTCAGCCCCAGCATTTT. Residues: CASSWDTLQPQHF.

CDR3 sequence reads: CATSRSRQGAFYGYTF. CDR3 sequence (DNA): TGTGCCACCAGCAGGTCGCGTCAGGGGGCATTCTATGGCTACACCTTC. The V call is TRBV15, the J call TRBJ1-2; 8 nucleotides align to TRBD1. Germline CDR1 is LNHNV and CDR2 is YYDKDF (reference sequence). The CDR3 runs 16 residues. V was pared by 3 bases and J by 4 bases, with 10 bases of the junction left unmatched. Full variable domain (rest looked up from reference TRBV15 and TRBJ1-2): DAMVIQNPRYQVTQFGKPVTLSCSQTLNHNVMYWYQQKSSQAPKLLFHYYDKDFNNEADTPDNFQSRRPNTSFCFLDIRSPGLGDTAMYLCATSRSRQGAFYGYTFGSGTRLTVV.

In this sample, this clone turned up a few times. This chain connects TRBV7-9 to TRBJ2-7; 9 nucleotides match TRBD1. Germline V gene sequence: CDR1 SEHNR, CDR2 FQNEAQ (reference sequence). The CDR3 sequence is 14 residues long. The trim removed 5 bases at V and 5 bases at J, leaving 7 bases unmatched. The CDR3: CASSRWDRADEQYF. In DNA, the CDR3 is TGTGCCAGCAGCAGATGGGACAGGGCCGACGAGCAGTACTTC.

CDR3 sequence reads: CASRPPGPIYGYTF. CDR3 in DNA: TGTGCCAGCAGGCCCCCCGGACCCATCTATGGCTACACCTTC. The chain carries TRBV6-5 and TRBJ1-2; D is uncertain. There are 14 residues in the CDR3. Deletions cut 6 bases from V and 4 bases from J, with 15 bases between. CDR1 and CDR2 from the germline V gene are MNHEY and SVGAGI.

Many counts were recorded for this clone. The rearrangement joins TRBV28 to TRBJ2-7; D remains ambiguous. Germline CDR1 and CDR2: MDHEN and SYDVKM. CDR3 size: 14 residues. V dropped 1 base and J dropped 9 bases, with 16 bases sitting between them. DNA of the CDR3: TGTGCCAGCAGTTTATACCGAGACTTCGTATCGCAGTACTTC. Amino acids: CASSLYRDFVSQYF.